Here is one T cell receptor (beta chain) with its context. This clone has only one observation. It has no known antigen specificity. No much larger clonotype is one base removed from it; base qualities were not supplied. The sample originates from a study of T cell responses to AZD1222 COVID-19 vaccine (dated by TCRdb to the early 2020s). Study-wide context: AZD1222 recipients given second doses at about 4 weeks or at about 12 weeks were pooled, since spike-specific TCR depth and breadth were not found to differ between the two schedules. TCR sequencing was performed for roughly 250 trial participants, of whom around 200 were given two doses of AZD1222 and roughly 25 were given two doses of MenACWY control vaccine. Trial participants were enrolled into age subgroups of 18-55, 56-69 and 70-plus years, which contained 148, 28 and 57 TCR-sequenced participants, respectively. The paper's findings and limits, for the study overall: Spike-specific TCR breadth and depth rose significantly after two AZD1222 doses compared with day 0 and with MenACWY recipients. Conclusions about previously exposed vaccinees are limited, since just five or six AZD1222 recipients were seropositive for SARS-CoV-2 at baseline. The 56-69-year group was small, and its depth increase did not reach significance, likely because of low power. Participants were mostly white British, with more females than males. The authors suggested clonal diversity may have been underestimated. Nearly half of unique spike-specific TCRs reportedly recognized epitopes outside regions mutated in the B.1.351 and B.1.1.7 variants. The vaccine-associated CD4 TCRs covered the entire spike protein, and the dominant responses fell in regions 160-218 and 743-854. No day 14 peak-response samples were available, so repertoires were characterized only after the peak T cell response.

This sample's time point label indicates: baseline before first vaccination. Samples from vaccinated people were obtained from the UK trials COV001 and COV002, which included a single-blind randomized controlled phase 2/3 trial of AZD1222 (ChAdOx1 nCoV-19) in healthy adults. For TCRbeta chain sequencing, PBMC samples were collected from trial participants at day 0 and at day 28 after the second dose. The CDR3 runs 15 residues from the cysteine to the phenylalanine. The CDR3 DNA has 45 bases and is translated from base 1. V trim: 5 bases; J trim: 2 bases; unmatched bases: 7. CDR1 SEHNR and CDR2 FQNEAQ are derived from the germline V gene (reference sequence). The CDR3 regions of human TCRbeta chains were analyzed by immunosequencing. As for the original processing: Repertoire TCRs were matched against a reference library of SARS-CoV-2-specific TCRs generated with the MIRA antigen-specificity platform. Breadth meant the fraction of unique TCRs that were SARS-CoV-2-associated, whereas depth meant the fraction of total T cells that were SARS-CoV-2-associated. Each spike-specific TCR was assigned to its reactive spike region and to a CD4 or CD8 class using the MIRA data. Log10-transformed breadth and depth values were compared by one-way ANOVA with Sidak's multiple comparisons tests. TCRdb re-hosts the immuneACCESS table, in-frame sequences only. Its copies lack some clones; in the studies checked, an unresolved V gene accounts for under half of them, and the cause for the rest is not known. That table supplies the V and J calls and clone size; D and trimming were determined from the DNA. The sample table holds around 200,000 clones, of which about nine tenths were seen once. The ten largest account for roughly 0.98% of the sample.

The material sequenced was peripheral blood, taken on day 0 of AZD1222 vaccination. This TCR derives from an adult in good health. The sequence joins TRBV7-9 to TRBJ2-7, with TRBD1 matching 9 junction bases. The nucleotide sequence is given as TGTGCCAGCAGCCCCCGGACAGGGGTACCCTACGAGCAGTACTTC. Its protein is CASSPRTGVPYEQYF.